This T cell receptor (beta chain) was retrieved from a study of PD-L1 blockade in urothelial cancer. Study-wide background: T cell content in blood samples showed a median of around 140,000.

Using immunoSEQ multiplex PCR, the repertoire was profiled, and TCRdb retains in-frame clones only, with some absent. The sample yields more than 70,000 clones, 85% to 90% seen once. Losses at the gene ends were 5 bases for V and 10 bases for J; bases not matched to a gene: 13. The length of the CDR3 is 15 residues. Germline V gene data show CDR1 as SGHAT and CDR2 as FQNNGV. The TCR sequence derives from a man aged 55 to 70 with urothelial cancer. The chain employs TRBV11-2 and TRBJ2-1, with 8 bases aligning to TRBD2. Here the sequenced sample was PBMCs, taken around atezolizumab (anti-PD-L1) treatment. CDR3 loop: CASSPPGLAGIEQFF. As DNA, the CDR3 is TGTGCCAGCAGCCCCCCTGGGCTAGCGGGTATCGAGCAGTTCTTC.